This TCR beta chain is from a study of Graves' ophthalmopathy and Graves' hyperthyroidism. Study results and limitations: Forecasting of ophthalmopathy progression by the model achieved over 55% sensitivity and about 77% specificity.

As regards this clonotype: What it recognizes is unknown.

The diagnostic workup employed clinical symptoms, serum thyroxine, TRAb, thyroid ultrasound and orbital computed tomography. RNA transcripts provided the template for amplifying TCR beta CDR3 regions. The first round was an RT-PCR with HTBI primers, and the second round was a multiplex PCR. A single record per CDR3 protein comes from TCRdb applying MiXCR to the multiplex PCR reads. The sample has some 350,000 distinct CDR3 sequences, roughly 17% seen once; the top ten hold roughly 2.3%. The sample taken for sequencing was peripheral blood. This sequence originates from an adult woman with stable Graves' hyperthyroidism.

CDR3 amino acids: CASSQDWFNSPLHF. CDR3 nucleotide sequence: TGTGCCAGCAGCCAAGATTGGTTTAATTCACCCCTCCACTTT. V is TRBV14 and J is TRBJ1-6, with D hard to call. V lost 0 bases, J lost 6 bases, and 6 bases lay in between. CDR3 length: 14 amino acids. CDR1 and CDR2 (germline): SGHDN, FVKESK.